The rows below give T cell receptor beta chains drawn from one sample of a study of blood T cell repertoires in COVID-19. Only in-frame clones appear in the TCRdb table, and some are missing; sequencing was by immunoSEQ multiplex PCR. The sample consists of nearly 60,000 clones, approximately 81% of them appearing once. The sequenced sample was peripheral blood. These receptors were taken from a middle-aged man with active COVID-19. Each CDR3 is given with its conserved first and last residue. A D gene is named only where the DNA matches it firmly. Expanded clones are given a class, and other clones once, few, many or no size at all.

CASSSTTGLSPLHF	TGTGCCAGCAGTAGTACGACAGGGTTATCACCCCTCCACTTT	TRBD1	TRBV27	TRBJ1-6	.
CASSPEAGFGNEQFF	TGTGCCAGCAGCCCCGAAGCGGGATTTGGGAATGAGCAGTTCTTC	TRBD2	TRBV5-5	TRBJ2-1	.
CATSRGGRTNTEAFF	TGTGCCACCAGCAGAGGAGGACGGACTAACACTGAAGCTTTCTTT	.	TRBV15	TRBJ1-1	.
CASNQRRDRADTQYF	TGTGCCAGCAACCAAAGGAGGGATCGGGCAGATACGCAGTATTTT	.	TRBV7-8	TRBJ2-3	.
CASTVSNQPQHF	TGTGCTAGTACGGTTAGCAATCAGCCCCAGCATTTT	.	TRBV12-5	TRBJ1-5	.
CASSRHDRLGEKLFF	TGTGCCAGCAGCCGACACGACAGACTTGGGGAAAAACTGTTTTTT	.	TRBV28	TRBJ1-4	once
CASSIRRGLTNTEAFF	TGTGCCAGTAGTATACGGCGGGGGCTGACGAACACTGAAGCTTTCTTT	.	TRBV19	TRBJ1-1	.
CASSEKDSPSYEQYF	TGTGCCAGCAGTGAAAAGGACAGCCCCTCCTACGAGCAGTACTTC	.	TRBV28	TRBJ2-7	.
CASSLAGMNTEAFF	TGTGCCAGCAGCTTGGCAGGGATGAACACTGAAGCTTTCTTT	.	TRBV7-3	TRBJ1-1	.
CASSVSGGGDTQYF	TGTGCCAGCAGCGTATCGGGAGGGGGAGATACGCAGTATTTT	TRBD2	TRBV9	TRBJ2-3	.
CATSDGRLGKNQPQHF	TGTGCCACCAGTGATGGCCGACTGGGTAAGAATCAGCCCCAGCATTTT	.	TRBV24-1	TRBJ1-5	.
CASSSPRLWSNEQFF	TGTGCCAGCAGCTCACCCCGGTTGTGGTCGAATGAGCAGTTCTTC	.	TRBV11-2	TRBJ2-1	.
CATSTHREAWGYTF	TGTGCCACCAGCACCCACCGCGAGGCTTGGGGCTACACCTTC	.	TRBV15	TRBJ1-2	.
CASSGLRGLAGDPTHNEQFF	TGTGCCAGCAGCGGACTCAGGGGGCTAGCGGGAGACCCAACCCACAATGAGCAGTTCTTC	TRBD2	TRBV13	TRBJ2-1	.
CASSKKGASGSSDTQYF	TGCGCCAGCAGCAAGAAAGGGGCTAGCGGTTCCTCAGATACGCAGTATTTT	TRBD2	TRBV4-1	TRBJ2-3	.
CASSSQGGSNQPQHF	TGTGCCAGCAGCTCTCAGGGTGGGAGCAATCAGCCCCAGCATTTT	.	TRBV7-2	TRBJ1-5	.
CASTPGQGVHEQYF	TGTGCCAGCACTCCGGGACAGGGAGTCCACGAGCAGTACTTC	TRBD1	TRBV2	TRBJ2-7	.
CASRLRGFQHF	TGTGCCAGCCGACTTCGGGGGTTCCAGCATTTT	.	TRBV28	TRBJ1-5	.
CASSPGTSSYEQYF	TGTGCCAGCAGCCCCGGGACAAGCTCCTACGAGCAGTACTTC	.	TRBV7-9	TRBJ2-7	few
CASREDGSYEQYF	TGTGCCAGCAGGGAGGACGGATCCTACGAGCAGTACTTC	.	TRBV2	TRBJ2-7	.
CASSLRSGIFYEQYF	TGTGCCAGCAGCTTGAGATCAGGGATCTTCTACGAGCAGTACTTC	.	TRBV11-2	TRBJ2-7	.
CASSRGVFYEQYF	TGTGCCAGCAGCCGGGGGGTCTTCTACGAGCAGTACTTC	.	TRBV3-1/TRBV3-2	TRBJ2-7	.
CASSLQGLGGYTF	TGTGCCAGCAGCTTACAGGGGCTAGGAGGCTACACCTTC	TRBD1	TRBV5-4	TRBJ1-2	.
CASSSTSGRTQFRSTDTQYF	TGTGCCAGCAGCTCAACTAGCGGGAGGACCCAATTTCGGAGCACAGATACGCAGTATTTT	TRBD2	TRBV9	TRBJ2-3	.
CASSLSPGGNQPQHF	TGTGCCAGCAGCTTGTCACCCGGGGGCAATCAGCCCCAGCATTTT	.	TRBV5-4	TRBJ1-5	.
CASSLDRGNTEAFF	TGTGCCAGCAGTCTGGACAGGGGAAACACTGAAGCTTTCTTT	TRBD1	TRBV27	TRBJ1-1	.
CASSIGLAESSYEQYF	TGTGCCAGCAGCATCGGACTAGCGGAATCCTCCTACGAGCAGTACTTC	TRBD2	TRBV9	TRBJ2-7	.
CASSRSSYNEQFF	TGTGCCAGCAGCCGGAGCTCCTACAATGAGCAGTTCTTC	.	TRBV28	TRBJ2-1	.
CASRRPEADTQYF	TGTGCCAGTAGGAGGCCAGAGGCAGATACGCAGTATTTT	.	TRBV28	TRBJ2-3	.
CASARLAFEQFF	TGTGCCAGCGCGAGGCTAGCGTTCGAGCAGTTCTTC	.	TRBV14	TRBJ2-1	.
CASSPTLAGRTDTQYF	TGTGCCAGCAGCCCCACACTAGCGGGTCGCACAGATACGCAGTATTTT	TRBD2	TRBV7-3	TRBJ2-3	.
CATHSGLAGGSNTGELFF	TGTGCCACCCACTCGGGACTAGCGGGAGGGTCGAACACCGGGGAGCTGTTTTTT	TRBD2	TRBV10-3	TRBJ2-2	.
CASSNWDTPQGSAFF	TGTGCCAGCAGCAACTGGGACACCCCCCAAGGGTCAGCTTTCTTT	.	TRBV9	TRBJ1-1	.
CASNPRGRSGQPQHF	TGTGCCAGCAATCCCCGGGGGAGGTCGGGTCAGCCCCAGCATTTT	.	TRBV28	TRBJ1-5	.
CASSLPSGLDNEQFF	TGTGCCAGCAGCTTACCTAGCGGGCTTGACAATGAGCAGTTCTTC	TRBD2	TRBV7-3	TRBJ2-1	few
CAISMANNQPQHF	TGTGCCATCAGTATGGCCAACAATCAGCCCCAGCATTTT	.	TRBV10-3	TRBJ1-5	once
CASSLYPGQNYGYTF	TGTGCCAGCAGCTTATACCCAGGACAGAACTATGGCTACACCTTC	.	TRBV13	TRBJ1-2	.
CASSPSGVQREIYEQYF	TGTGCCAGCTCACCCTCGGGGGTCCAGCGGGAGATCTACGAGCAGTACTTC	TRBD2	TRBV18	TRBJ2-7	.
CASSAGTEYSPLHF	TGTGCCTCCTCAGCCGGGACAGAGTATTCACCCCTCCACTTT	TRBD1	TRBV30	TRBJ1-6	medium-sized
CASSLRTSVVYNEQFF	TGTGCCAGCAGCCTGAGGACTAGCGTAGTCTACAATGAGCAGTTCTTC	TRBD2	TRBV7-2	TRBJ2-1	.
CASSYGGNTEAFF	TGTGCCAGCAGCTACGGGGGGAACACTGAAGCTTTCTTT	.	TRBV7-9	TRBJ1-1	.
CASSLRQMGPYGYTF	TGTGCCAGCAGTTTACGACAGATGGGTCCCTATGGCTACACCTTC	.	TRBV28	TRBJ1-2	once